This T cell receptor (beta chain) is from a study of long-term antiretroviral therapy in people with HIV. Runs used v3.0 of the immunoSEQ assay and were done at survey level. The repertoire was sequenced with immunoSEQ multiplex PCR; TCRdb's copy has only in-frame clones and lacks some. The data hold about 31,000 clones, with 70% to 80% observed a single time. Findings and limits, study-wide: Controls had broader CDR3 length ranges than HIV repertoires did. Clones with expansion before ART led the repertoire at all time points.

Germline V CDR1 and CDR2: LNHDA, SQIVND (reference sequence). The CDR3 consists of 14 residues. V gave up 6 bases and J gave up 5 bases; unmatched junction bases: 5. Comment on this clone: Its antigen is unknown.

The sample in question was unsorted PBMCs, obtained 1.9 years after starting antiretroviral therapy. This receptor was obtained from a man aged 18-30 years with HIV. This rearrangement joins TRBV19 to TRBJ1-5, with 9 bases that match TRBD1. The CDR3 reads CASSKGTGYQPQHF. The CDR3 coding sequence is TGTGCCAGTAGCAAAGGGACAGGGTATCAGCCCCAGCATTTT.